This TCR beta chain was identified in a study of Graves' ophthalmopathy and Graves' hyperthyroidism. The V end lost 11 bases, the J end lost 1 base, and 13 bases lay between the germline ends. Germline CDR1 and CDR2: ENHRY and SYGVKD. CDR3 length equals 13 residues. The authors amplified TCR beta CDR3 regions from RNA transcripts. HTBI-primed first-round RT-PCR preceded second-round multiplex PCR. MiXCR, applied by TCRdb to the multiplex PCR reads, yields one record per CDR3 protein. Of around 670,000 distinct CDR3 sequences in the sample, 35% to 50% were seen once. Those donors who had ophthalmopathy presented with moderate-to-severe activity, a CAS of ≥3, a NOSPECS of ≥4 and a duration under 3 months. With respect to this clonotype: What it binds is not known.

Study-level points and caveats: A 13-signature model separated ophthalmopathy from stable hyperthyroidism, 87.88% sensitivity, about 81% specificity.

V gene TRBV10-3 combines with J gene TRBJ2-3, with a possible D match to TRBD2 (6 bases). The TCR comes from an adult man with Graves' ophthalmopathy. Sequenced input: peripheral blood. Here the CDR3 DNA reads TGTGCCCATTGGCGGGGCGGCACAGATACGCAGTATTTT. Residues: CAHWRGGTDTQYF.